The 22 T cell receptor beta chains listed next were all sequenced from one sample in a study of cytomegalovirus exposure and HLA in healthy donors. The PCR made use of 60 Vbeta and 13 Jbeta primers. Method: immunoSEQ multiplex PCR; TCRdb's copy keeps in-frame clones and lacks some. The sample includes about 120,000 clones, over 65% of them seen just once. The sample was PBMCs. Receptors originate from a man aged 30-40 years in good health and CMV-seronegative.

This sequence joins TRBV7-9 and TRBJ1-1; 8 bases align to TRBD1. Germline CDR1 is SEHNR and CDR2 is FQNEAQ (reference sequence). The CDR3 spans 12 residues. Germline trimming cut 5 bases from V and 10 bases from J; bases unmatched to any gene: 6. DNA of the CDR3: TGTGCCAGCAGCCTACAGGGGGACCGAGCTTTCTTT. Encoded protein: CASSLQGDRAFF.

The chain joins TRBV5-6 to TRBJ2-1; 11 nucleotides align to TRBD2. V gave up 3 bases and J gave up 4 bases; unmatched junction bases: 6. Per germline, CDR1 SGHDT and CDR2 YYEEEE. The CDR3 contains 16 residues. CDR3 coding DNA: TGTGCCAGCAGCTCAGGACTAGCGGGTACTTACAATGAGCAGTTCTTC. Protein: CASSSGLAGTYNEQFF.

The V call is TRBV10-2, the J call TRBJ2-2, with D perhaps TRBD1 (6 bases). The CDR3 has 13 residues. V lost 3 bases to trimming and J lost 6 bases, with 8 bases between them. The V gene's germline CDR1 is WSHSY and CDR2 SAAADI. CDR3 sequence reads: CASSEQGPGELFF. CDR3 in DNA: TGCGCCAGCAGTGAACAGGGCCCCGGGGAGCTGTTTTTT.

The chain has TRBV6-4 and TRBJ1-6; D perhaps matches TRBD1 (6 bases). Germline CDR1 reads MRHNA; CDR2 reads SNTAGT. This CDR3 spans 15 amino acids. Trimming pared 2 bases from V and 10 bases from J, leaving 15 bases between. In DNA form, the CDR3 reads TGTGCCAGCAGTGACACCCCCGGCGGGGGCTCACCCCTCCACTTT. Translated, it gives CASSDTPGGGSPLHF.

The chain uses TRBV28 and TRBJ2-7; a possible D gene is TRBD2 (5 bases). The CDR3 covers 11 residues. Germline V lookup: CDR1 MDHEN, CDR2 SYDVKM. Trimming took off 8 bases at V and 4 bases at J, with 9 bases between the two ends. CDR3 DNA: TGTGCCAGCGCCAAGCGGTACGAGCAGTACTTC. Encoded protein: CASAKRYEQYF.

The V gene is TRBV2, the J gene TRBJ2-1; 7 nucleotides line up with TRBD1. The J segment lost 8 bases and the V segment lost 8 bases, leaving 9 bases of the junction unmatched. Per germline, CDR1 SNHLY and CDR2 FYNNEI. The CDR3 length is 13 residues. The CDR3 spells CASLRGPVDEQFF. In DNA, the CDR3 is TGTGCCAGCCTAAGGGGGCCAGTGGATGAGCAGTTCTTC. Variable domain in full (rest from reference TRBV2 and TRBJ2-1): EPEVTQTPSHQVTQMGQEVILRCVPISNHLYFYWYRQILGQKVEFLVSFYNNEISEKSEIFDDQFSVERPDGSNFTLKIRSTKLEDSAMYFCASLRGPVDEQFFGPGTRLTVL.

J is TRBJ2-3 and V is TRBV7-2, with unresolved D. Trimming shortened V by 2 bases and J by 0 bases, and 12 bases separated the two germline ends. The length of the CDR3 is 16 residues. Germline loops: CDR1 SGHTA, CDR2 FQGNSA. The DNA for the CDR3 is TGTGCCAGCAGCTTATTGTCGGTAGTGAGCACAGATACGCAGTATTTT. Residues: CASSLLSVVSTDTQYF.

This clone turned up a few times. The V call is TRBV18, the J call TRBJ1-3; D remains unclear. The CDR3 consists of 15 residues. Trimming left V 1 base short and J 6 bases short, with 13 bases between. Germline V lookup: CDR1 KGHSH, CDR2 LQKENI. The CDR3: CASSPRSGVTNTIYF. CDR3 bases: TGTGCCAGCTCACCACGTTCGGGAGTCACAAACACCATATATTTT.

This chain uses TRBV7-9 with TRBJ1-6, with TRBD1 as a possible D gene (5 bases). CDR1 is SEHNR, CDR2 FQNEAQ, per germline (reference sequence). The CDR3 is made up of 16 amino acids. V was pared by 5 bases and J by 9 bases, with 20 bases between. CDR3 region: CASSRQMPGKASPLHF. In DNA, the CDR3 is TGTGCCAGCAGCCGACAAATGCCAGGGAAGGCTTCACCCCTCCACTTT.

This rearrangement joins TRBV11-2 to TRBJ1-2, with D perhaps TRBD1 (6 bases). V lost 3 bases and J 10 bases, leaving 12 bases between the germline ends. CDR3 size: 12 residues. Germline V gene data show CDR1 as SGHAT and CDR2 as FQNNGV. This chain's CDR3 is CASSFTGQFYTF. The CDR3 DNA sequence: TGTGCCAGCAGCTTCACCGGACAGTTCTACACCTTC.

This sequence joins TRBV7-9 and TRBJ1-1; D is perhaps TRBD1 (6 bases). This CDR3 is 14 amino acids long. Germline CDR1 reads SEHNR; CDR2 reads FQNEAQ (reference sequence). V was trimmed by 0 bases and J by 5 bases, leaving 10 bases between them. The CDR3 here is CASSLAQGGTEAFF. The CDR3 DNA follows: TGTGCCAGCAGCTTAGCACAGGGTGGGACTGAAGCTTTCTTT.

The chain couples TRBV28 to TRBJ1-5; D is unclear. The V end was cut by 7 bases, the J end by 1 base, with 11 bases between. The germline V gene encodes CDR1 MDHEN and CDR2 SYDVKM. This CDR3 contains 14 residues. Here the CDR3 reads CASKSAASNQPQHF. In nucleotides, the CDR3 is TGTGCCAGCAAGAGCGCAGCAAGCAATCAGCCCCAGCATTTT.

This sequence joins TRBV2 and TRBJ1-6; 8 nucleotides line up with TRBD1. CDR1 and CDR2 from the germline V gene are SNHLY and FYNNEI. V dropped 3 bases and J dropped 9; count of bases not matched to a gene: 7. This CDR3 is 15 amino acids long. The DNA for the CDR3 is TGTGCCAGCAGTGATCTCTCCAGGGGGCTTTCACCCCTCCACTTT. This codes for CASSDLSRGLSPLHF.

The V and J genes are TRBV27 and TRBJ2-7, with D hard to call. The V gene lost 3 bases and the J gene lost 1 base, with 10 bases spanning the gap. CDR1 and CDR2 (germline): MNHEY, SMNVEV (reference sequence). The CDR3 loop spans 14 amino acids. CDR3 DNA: TGTGCCAGCAGTTTCAGTCAGGCGTCCTACGAGCAGTACTTC. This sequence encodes CASSFSQASYEQYF.

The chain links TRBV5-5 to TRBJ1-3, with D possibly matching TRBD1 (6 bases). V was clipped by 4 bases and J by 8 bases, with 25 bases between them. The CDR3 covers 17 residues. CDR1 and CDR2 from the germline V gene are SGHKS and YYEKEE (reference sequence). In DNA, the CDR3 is TGTGCCAGCAGCACTGAAAGGGTGCGGGGGGCTGGGCACACCATATATTTT. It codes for CASSTERVRGAGHTIYF.

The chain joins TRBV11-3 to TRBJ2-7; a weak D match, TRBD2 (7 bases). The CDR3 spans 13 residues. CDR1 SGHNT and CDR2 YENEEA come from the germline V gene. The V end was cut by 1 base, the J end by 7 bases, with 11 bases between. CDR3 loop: CASSLVGGGEQYF. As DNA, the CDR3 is TGTGCCAGCAGCTTAGTAGGGGGGGGTGAGCAGTACTTC.

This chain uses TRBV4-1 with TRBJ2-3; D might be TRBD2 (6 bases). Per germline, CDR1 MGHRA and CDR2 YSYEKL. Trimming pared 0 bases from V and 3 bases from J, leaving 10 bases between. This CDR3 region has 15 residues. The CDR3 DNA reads TGCGCCAGCAGCCAAGATCAGAGCGGGACAGATACGCAGTATTTT. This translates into CASSQDQSGTDTQYF.

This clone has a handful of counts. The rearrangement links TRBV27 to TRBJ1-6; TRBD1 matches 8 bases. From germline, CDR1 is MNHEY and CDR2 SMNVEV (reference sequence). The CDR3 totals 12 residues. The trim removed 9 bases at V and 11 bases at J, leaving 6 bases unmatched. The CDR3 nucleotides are TGTGCCAGGACAGGGGAGGGAACACCCCTCCACTTT. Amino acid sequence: CARTGEGTPLHF.

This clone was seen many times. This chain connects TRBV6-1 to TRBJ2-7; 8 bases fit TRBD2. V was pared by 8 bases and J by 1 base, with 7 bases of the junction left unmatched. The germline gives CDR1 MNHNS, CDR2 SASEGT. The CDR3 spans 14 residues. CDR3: CASEETSGSYEQYF. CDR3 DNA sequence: TGTGCCAGCGAGGAAACTAGCGGATCCTACGAGCAGTACTTC.

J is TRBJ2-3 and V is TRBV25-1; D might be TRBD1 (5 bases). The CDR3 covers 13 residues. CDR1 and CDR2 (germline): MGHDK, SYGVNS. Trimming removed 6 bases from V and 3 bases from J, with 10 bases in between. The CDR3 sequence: CASSPRATDTQYF. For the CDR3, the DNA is TGTGCCAGCAGCCCCAGGGCGACAGATACGCAGTATTTT.

CDR3 region: CASSSPGVYEQYF. CDR3 nucleotides: TGTGCCAGCAGTTCCCCGGGAGTCTACGAGCAGTACTTC. This chain uses TRBV27 with TRBJ2-7; a possible D gene is TRBD2 (6 bases). This CDR3 comprises 13 residues. Germline CDR1 MNHEY, CDR2 SMNVEV (reference sequence). V was shortened by 4 bases and J by 3 bases, with 10 bases between the two germline ends.

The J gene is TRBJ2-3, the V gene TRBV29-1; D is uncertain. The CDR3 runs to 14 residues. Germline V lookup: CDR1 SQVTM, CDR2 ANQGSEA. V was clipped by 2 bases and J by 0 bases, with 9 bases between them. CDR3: CSVERGSSTDTQYF. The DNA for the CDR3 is TGCAGCGTTGAACGCGGCAGTAGCACAGATACGCAGTATTTT.